These 14 T cell receptor beta chains share one sample of origin, sequenced in a study of cytomegalovirus exposure and HLA in healthy donors (dated by TCRdb to between 2016 and 2019). The method behind the library was the immunoSEQ multiplex PCR assay. For the multiplex PCR, a mixture combining 60 forward primers for TCR Vbeta segments and 13 reverse primers for TCR Jbeta segments was used. Drawn from immuneACCESS, this table holds only the in-frame rearrangements with V and J called that TCRdb kept. Clones are partly lost; checked studies trace under half to an unresolved V gene and leave the rest unexplained. This sample comprises around 60,000 clones, 65% to 85% of them detected only once. The ten largest clonotypes hold over 5% of the sample. Sequencing used PBMCs. The receptors shown here come from a male donor in good health and CMV-seronegative.

This rearrangement joins TRBV5-1 to TRBJ1-4, with TRBD1 matching over 7 bases. The ends lost 0 bases at V and 10 bases at J; junction bases unmatched: 6. The CDR3 is 14 amino acids. CDR1 and CDR2 from the germline V gene are SGHRS and YFSETQ. DNA for the CDR3: TGCGCCAGCAGCTTGGGACAGGGAAAGGTAAAACTGTTTTTT. Translation gives CASSLGQGKVKLFF.

V gene TRBV7-9 combines with J gene TRBJ2-7; 8 positions match TRBD1. V lost 5 bases, J lost 4 bases, and 10 bases stayed unmatched. There are 15 residues in the CDR3. The germline V gene has CDR1 SEHNR and CDR2 FQNEAQ (reference sequence). The CDR3 coding sequence is TGTGCCAGCAGCATCCTGACAGGGGCAACATACGAGCAGTACTTC. Its translation is CASSILTGATYEQYF.

The chain combines TRBV4-3 with TRBJ2-1, with TRBD2 matching 9 bases. Germline loops: CDR1 LGHNA, CDR2 YSLEER. The length of the CDR3 is 15 residues. The trim removed 2 bases at V and 6 bases at J, leaving 5 bases unmatched. The CDR3 sequence is CASSQLAGIPNEQFF. The CDR3 region has the DNA TGCGCCAGCAGCCAACTAGCGGGGATACCCAATGAGCAGTTCTTC.

This chain connects TRBV19 to TRBJ1-6; D perhaps matches TRBD1 (5 bases). The CDR3 has 15 amino acids. Per germline, CDR1 LNHDA and CDR2 SQIVND (reference sequence). Trimming removed 3 bases at V and 7 bases at J, with 13 bases between. CDR3 residues: CASSIPGSGNSPLHF. CDR3 DNA: TGTGCCAGTAGTATCCCAGGGTCTGGGAATTCACCCCTCCACTTT. The variable domain in full, with the rest retrieved from reference TRBV19 and TRBJ1-6, is DGGITQSPKYLFRKEGQNVTLSCEQNLNHDAMYWYRQDPGQGLRLIYYSQIVNDFQKGDIAEGYSVSREKKESFPLTVTSAQKNPTAFYLCASSIPGSGNSPLHFGNGTRLTVT.

The DNA for the CDR3 is TGTGCCAGCAGTCCCTCGGAGACCCAGTACTTC. Protein sequence: CASSPSETQYF. The rearrangement uses TRBV6-6 and TRBJ2-5; D is ambiguous. The V gene's germline CDR1 is MNHNY and CDR2 SVGAGI (reference sequence). V was pared by 5 bases and J by 5 bases, with 6 bases between. CDR3 length: 11 amino acids.

V and J are TRBV6-6 and TRBJ1-1; possibly TRBD1 for D (5 bases). The CDR3 sequence is 14 residues long. Germline lookup yields CDR1 MNHNY and CDR2 SVGAGI (reference sequence). Trimming cost V 2 bases and J 0 bases, with 7 bases left between them. The CDR3 DNA is TGTGCCAGCAGTTACGGGACTTTGAACACTGAAGCTTTCTTT. The encoded protein is CASSYGTLNTEAFF.

With respect to this clone: The germline gene is not matched at one end of the junction; a read error may be the cause. The chain carries TRBV7-2 and TRBJ1-1; TRBD1 is a possible D gene (5 bases). Per germline, CDR1 SGHTA and CDR2 FQGNSA. There are 12 residues in the CDR3. Here the CDR3 DNA reads TGTGCCAGCACCTTAGCCCCGGAGGGGCCTATATTT. Its translation is CASTLAPEGPIF.

The V and J genes are TRBV19 and TRBJ2-7, with 8 bases fitting TRBD1. With V trimmed by 3 bases and J by 6 bases, 7 bases remained unmatched. The CDR3 has 14 residues. Germline V gene sequence: CDR1 LNHDA, CDR2 SQIVND (reference sequence). Here the CDR3 DNA reads TGTGCCAGTAGTATCGCCAGGGGGCACGGCGAGCAGTACTTC. This sequence encodes CASSIARGHGEQYF.

Comment on this clone: The same CDR3 can be traced to other DNA sequences in this sample. This chain links TRBV9 with TRBJ1-2; TRBD1 matches 8 bases. Germline V CDR1 and CDR2: SGDLS, YYNGEE. After removal of 3 bases from V and 2 bases from J, the junction contained 0 bases not matched to a gene. The CDR3 is 13 residues long. The CDR3 reads CASSAGGNYGYTF. The DNA of the CDR3 is TGTGCCAGCAGCGCAGGGGGCAACTATGGCTACACCTTC. Based on the CDR3 plus reference TRBV9 and TRBJ1-2, the full variable domain is DSGVTQTPKHLITATGQRVTLRCSPRSGDLSVYWYQQSLDQGLQFLIQYYNGEERAKGNILERFSAQQFPDLHSELNLSSLELGDSALYFCASSAGGNYGYTFGSGTRLTVV.

The chain combines TRBV7-2 with TRBJ2-3, with D possibly matching TRBD1 (5 bases). Trimming took 4 bases from V and 9 from J, leaving 11 bases between them. Germline CDR1 is SGHTA and CDR2 is FQGNSA. This CDR3 spans 12 amino acids. CDR3 residues: CASSSGMETQYF. CDR3 nucleotides: TGTGCCAGCAGCTCAGGGATGGAGACGCAGTATTTT.

Concerning this clone: Other DNA sequences in this specimen translate into the identical CDR3. The chain is built from TRBV9 and TRBJ2-1; weak D call: TRBD1 (5 bases). CDR3 length equals 14 residues. V was cut by 0 bases and J by 2 bases, with 6 bases left in between. Germline V lookup: CDR1 SGDLS, CDR2 YYNGEE. DNA of the CDR3: TGTGCCAGCAGCGTAGGGGGCCCCTACAATGAGCAGTTCTTC. Encoded protein: CASSVGGPYNEQFF.

The chain uses TRBV27 and TRBJ1-3; the D gene is possibly TRBD1 (5 bases). Between the trimmed V and J ends, which lost 11 bases and 5 bases, there was a span of 28 bases. CDR3 length: 17 residues. Germline CDR1 is MNHEY and CDR2 is SMNVEV (reference sequence). CDR3 region: CALRDHRLRPGRNTIYF. CDR3 sequence (DNA): TGTGCCCTGCGGGACCACAGGCTTAGGCCAGGGAGAAACACCATATATTTT.

The CDR3 DNA follows: TGTGCCAGCAGCGGGGGGGCCGGCACTGAAGCTTTCTTT. The encoded protein is CASSGGAGTEAFF. The chain links TRBV7-3 to TRBJ1-1, with D tentatively TRBD1 (6 bases). CDR3 length: 13 amino acids. Per germline, CDR1 SGHTA and CDR2 FQGTGA. Trimming took off 5 bases at V and 4 bases at J, with 11 bases between the two ends.

The gene calls are TRBV19 and TRBJ2-1, with 11 positions matching TRBD2. From germline, CDR1 is LNHDA and CDR2 SQIVND (reference sequence). After removal of 6 bases from V and 4 bases from J, the junction contained 5 bases not matched to a gene. The CDR3 is 15 residues long. CDR3 region: CASSVTSGAYNEQFF. The CDR3 DNA is TGTGCCAGTAGCGTGACTAGCGGGGCTTACAATGAGCAGTTCTTC.